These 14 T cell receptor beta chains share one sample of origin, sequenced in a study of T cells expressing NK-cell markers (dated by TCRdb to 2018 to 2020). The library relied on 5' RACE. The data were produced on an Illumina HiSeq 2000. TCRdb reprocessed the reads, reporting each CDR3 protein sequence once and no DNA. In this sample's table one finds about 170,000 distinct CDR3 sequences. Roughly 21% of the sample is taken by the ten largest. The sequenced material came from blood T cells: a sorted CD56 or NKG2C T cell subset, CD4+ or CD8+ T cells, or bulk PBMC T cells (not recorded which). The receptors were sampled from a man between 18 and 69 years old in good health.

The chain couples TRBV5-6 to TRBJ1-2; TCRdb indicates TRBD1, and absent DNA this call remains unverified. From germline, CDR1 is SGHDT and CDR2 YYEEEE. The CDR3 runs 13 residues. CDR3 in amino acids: CASSSGTWDGYTF.

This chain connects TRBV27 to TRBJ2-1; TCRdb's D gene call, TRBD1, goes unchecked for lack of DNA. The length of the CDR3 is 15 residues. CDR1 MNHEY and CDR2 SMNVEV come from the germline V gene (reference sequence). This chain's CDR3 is CASALGRGLYNEQFF.

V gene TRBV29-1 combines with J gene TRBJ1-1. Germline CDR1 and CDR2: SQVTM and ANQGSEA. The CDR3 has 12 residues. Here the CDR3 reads CSVEEIVAEAFF.

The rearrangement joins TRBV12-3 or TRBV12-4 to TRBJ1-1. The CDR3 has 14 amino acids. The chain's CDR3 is CASSLESAGPAKFF.

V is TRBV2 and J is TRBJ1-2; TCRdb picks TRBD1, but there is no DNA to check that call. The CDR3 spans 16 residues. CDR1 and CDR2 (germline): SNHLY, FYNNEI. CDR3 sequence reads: CASSEAVTGSGYGYTF.

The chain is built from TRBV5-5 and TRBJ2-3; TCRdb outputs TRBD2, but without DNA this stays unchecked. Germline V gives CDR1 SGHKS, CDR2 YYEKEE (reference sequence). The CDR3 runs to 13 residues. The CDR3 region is CASSLVGLDTQYF.

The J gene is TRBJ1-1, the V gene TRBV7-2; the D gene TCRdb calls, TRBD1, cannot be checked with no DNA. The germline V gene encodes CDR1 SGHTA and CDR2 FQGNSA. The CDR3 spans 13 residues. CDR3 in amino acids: CASSLTGGAEAFF.

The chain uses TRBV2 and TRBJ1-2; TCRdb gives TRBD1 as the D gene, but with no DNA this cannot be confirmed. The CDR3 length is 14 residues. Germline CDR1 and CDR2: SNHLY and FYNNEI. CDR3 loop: CASSEYGTDYGYTF.

Here the CDR3 reads CASSPWGGPSTGELFF. The chain employs TRBV11-2 and TRBJ2-2; TCRdb's assignment of TRBD1 cannot be checked, as there is no DNA. CDR3 size: 16 residues. Looked up from germline, CDR1 is SGHAT and CDR2 is FQNNGV.

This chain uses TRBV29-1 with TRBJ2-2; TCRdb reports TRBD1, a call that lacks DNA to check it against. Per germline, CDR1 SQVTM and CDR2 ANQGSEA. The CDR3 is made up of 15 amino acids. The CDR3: CSVDSGRGSTGELFF.

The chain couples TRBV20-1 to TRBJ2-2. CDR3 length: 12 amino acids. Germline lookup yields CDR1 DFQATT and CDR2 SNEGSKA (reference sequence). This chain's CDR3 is CSARDYTGELFF.

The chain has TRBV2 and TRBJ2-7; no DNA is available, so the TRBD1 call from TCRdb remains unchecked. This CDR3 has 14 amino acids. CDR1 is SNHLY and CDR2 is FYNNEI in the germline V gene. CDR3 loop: CASIGTGSSYEQYF.

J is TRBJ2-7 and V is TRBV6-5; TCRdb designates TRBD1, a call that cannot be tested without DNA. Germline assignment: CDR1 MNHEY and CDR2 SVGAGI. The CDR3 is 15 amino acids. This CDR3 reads CASSFGAKATHEQYF.

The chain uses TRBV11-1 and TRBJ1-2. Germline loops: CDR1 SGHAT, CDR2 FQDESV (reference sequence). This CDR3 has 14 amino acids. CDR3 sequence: CASSPTSTGYGCTF.